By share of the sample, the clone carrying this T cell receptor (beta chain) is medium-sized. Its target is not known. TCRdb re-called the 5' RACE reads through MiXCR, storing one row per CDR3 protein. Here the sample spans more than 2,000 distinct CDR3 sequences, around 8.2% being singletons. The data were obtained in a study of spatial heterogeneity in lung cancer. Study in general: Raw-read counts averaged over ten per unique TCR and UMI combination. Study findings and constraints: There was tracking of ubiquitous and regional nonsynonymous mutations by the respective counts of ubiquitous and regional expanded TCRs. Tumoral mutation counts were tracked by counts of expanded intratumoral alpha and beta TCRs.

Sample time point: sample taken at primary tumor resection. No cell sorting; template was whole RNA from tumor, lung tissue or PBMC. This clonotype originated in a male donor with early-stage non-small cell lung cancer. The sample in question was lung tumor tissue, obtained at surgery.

The CDR3 DNA reads as TGCAGCGGGAGCCAAATGAACACTGAAGCTTTCTTT. Translation gives CSGSQMNTEAFF. The rearrangement joins TRBV29-1 to TRBJ1-1; D is unresolved. Per the germline V gene, CDR1 is SQVTM and CDR2 is ANQGSEA. Trimming removed 7 bases from V and 0 bases from J, with 9 bases in between. The CDR3 spans 12 residues.